The TCR beta chain described here comes from a study of a mutant IDH1 vaccine in newly diagnosed glioma. Study details: Patients had received radiotherapy, temozolomide, or both previously, most receiving both.

The repertoire was sequenced with immunoSEQ multiplex PCR; TCRdb's copy has only in-frame clones and lacks some. The sample has around 26,000 clones; around 93% are singletons. Per germline, CDR1 ENHRY and CDR2 SYGVKD. The CDR3 consists of 13 residues. V was pared by 7 bases and J by 4 bases, with 11 bases between. Time point denoted: baseline, week 1 (first vaccination visit). Treatment given: pre-vaccination baseline after standard-of-care therapy. Sequences were derived from PBMCs, sampled from a glioma patient treated with radiotherapy, temozolomide or both. The TCR originated in a man in his forties with glioma. The chain is built from TRBV10-3 and TRBJ1-3; no clear D gene. The CDR3 sequence: CAITPDGGNTIYF. The CDR3 DNA sequence: TGTGCCATCACCCCGGACGGGGGAAACACCATATATTTT.